A selection of T cell receptor beta chains follows, all from one sample in a study of T cells in narcolepsy. The assay was immunoSEQ multiplex PCR, and TCRdb's table has in-frame clones only and misses some. The sample records 25,000 to 35,000 clones, 79% being singletons. Sequenced sample: memory (CD45RA-) CD4+ T cells from blood. Receptors were obtained from a human donor in good health. CDR3s include the opening cysteine and the closing phenylalanine or tryptophan. Each record gives: V gene, clone size, J gene, D gene, CDR3 protein, CDR3 DNA. D genes are given only for firm matches. A row's size may be missing; if present it is once, few, many or a size class.

>TRBV29-1|NA|TRBJ2-7|NA
CSVEGQGHSYEQYF
TGCAGCGTTGAAGGCCAGGGTCACTCCTACGAGCAGTACTTC
>TRBV13|NA|TRBJ2-3|NA
CASSLRSGKAPDTQYF
TGTGCCAGCAGCTTACGGTCCGGGAAGGCACCAGATACGCAGTATTTT
>TRBV7-6|once|TRBJ2-7|TRBD1
CASSPRTGGRASYEQYF
TGTGCCAGCAGCCCCCGGACAGGGGGCAGGGCCTCCTACGAGCAGTACTTC
>TRBV7-6|NA|TRBJ2-1|TRBD2
CASRPSGRRSYNEQFF
TGTGCCAGCAGACCTAGCGGGAGGCGGTCCTACAATGAGCAGTTCTTC
>TRBV7-8|NA|TRBJ1-6|TRBD1
CASSRNRDRAFHF
TGTGCCAGCAGCCGAAACCGGGACAGGGCGTTCCACTTT
>TRBV7-8|NA|TRBJ2-3|NA
CASSSYRTKDTQYF
TGTGCCAGCAGCTCCTACAGGACCAAGGATACGCAGTATTTT
>TRBV6-6|NA|TRBJ1-2|NA
CASLRSALGGFGYTF
TGTGCCAGCCTTCGAAGCGCATTAGGGGGTTTTGGCTACACCTTC
>TRBV19|NA|TRBJ1-1|NA
CASRQGRTEAFF
TGTGCCAGTAGGCAGGGACGGACTGAAGCTTTCTTT
>TRBV5-1|once|TRBJ1-1|NA
CASSLMTSNTEAFF
TGCGCCAGCAGCTTGATGACATCGAACACTGAAGCTTTCTTT
>TRBV28|NA|TRBJ1-5|NA
CASSLLGLGRGGPQPQHF
TGTGCCAGCAGTTTATTAGGACTTGGAAGGGGGGGACCTCAGCCCCAGCATTTT
>TRBV6-6|NA|TRBJ1-4|NA
CASSLRGGEKLFF
TGTGCCAGCAGTTTGAGGGGTGGGGAAAAACTGTTTTTT
>TRBV5-4|NA|TRBJ2-7|NA
CASSWRAGYEQYF
TGTGCCAGCAGTTGGCGGGCCGGCTACGAGCAGTACTTC
>TRBV7-3|NA|TRBJ2-1|TRBD2
CANSLGGGPYNEQFF
TGTGCCAACAGCTTAGGCGGGGGGCCTTACAATGAGCAGTTCTTC
>TRBV27|NA|TRBJ2-7|NA
CASSLLLTVMTYEQYF
TGTGCCAGCAGTCTCCTGTTGACAGTAATGACCTACGAGCAGTACTTC
>TRBV6-5|NA|TRBJ1-1|NA
CASSYNRDTEAFF
TGTGCCAGCAGTTACAACCGGGACACTGAAGCTTTCTTT
>TRBV5-6|few|TRBJ1-3|NA
CASSYDGLGVSGNTIYF
TGTGCCAGCAGTTATGACGGGCTAGGAGTCTCTGGAAACACCATATATTTT
>TRBV18|once|TRBJ2-3|TRBD2
CASSLGLAADTQYF
TGTGCCAGCTCACTTGGACTAGCTGCAGATACGCAGTATTTT
>TRBV7-2|NA|TRBJ2-7|NA
CASSLEPRHEQYF
TGTGCCAGCAGCTTAGAACCCCGCCACGAGCAGTACTTC
>TRBV6-4|NA|TRBJ2-5|TRBD2
CASPRIQRGSQSQETQYF
TGTGCCAGCCCACGAATCCAGCGGGGGAGCCAAAGCCAAGAGACCCAGTACTTC
>TRBV6-1|NA|TRBJ1-4|TRBD1
CASRDRLPEKLFF
TGTGCCAGCAGGGACAGGTTGCCTGAAAAACTGTTTTTT
>TRBV7-9|NA|TRBJ1-6|NA
CASSSGHSPLHF
TGTGCCAGCAGCTCCGGCCATTCACCCCTCCACTTT
>TRBV5-1|NA|TRBJ2-1|NA
CASSLVGTPNEQFF
TGCGCCAGCAGCTTGGTAGGGACACCCAATGAGCAGTTCTTC
>TRBV29-1|NA|TRBJ2-7|NA
CSVGTSSSYEQYF
TGCAGCGTTGGGACCTCGAGCTCCTACGAGCAGTACTTC
>TRBV5-1|once|TRBJ2-5|NA
CASSLGPGRTQYF
TGCGCCAGCAGCCTAGGACCAGGCCGGACCCAGTACTTC
>TRBV11-2|NA|TRBJ2-5|NA
CASSPLPGANEQYF
TGTGCCAGCAGTCCCTTGCCCGGAGCTAATGAGCAGTACTTC
>TRBV7-2|NA|TRBJ2-1|NA
CASSGGLLEQFF
TGTGCCAGCAGCGGGGGCTTGCTTGAGCAGTTCTTC
>TRBV6-5|NA|TRBJ2-1|TRBD1
CASSDGQGVRNEQFF
TGTGCCAGCAGCGACGGACAGGGGGTTCGGAATGAGCAGTTCTTC
>TRBV19|NA|TRBJ1-3|NA
CASSETGSGNTIYF
TGTGCCAGTAGTGAGACAGGCTCTGGAAACACCATATATTTT
>TRBV19|NA|TRBJ1-4|NA
CASSPRPWGNEKLFF
TGTGCCAGTAGTCCTCGACCCTGGGGTAATGAAAAACTGTTTTTT
>TRBV7-1|few|TRBJ2-3|NA
CASSFRAGGTDTQYF
TGTGCCAGCAGCTTTCGCGCGGGCGGAACAGATACGCAGTATTTT
>TRBV4-3|NA|TRBJ1-3|NA
CASSRIGDGNTIYF
TGCGCCAGCAGCCGTATAGGGGACGGAAACACCATATATTTT
>TRBV10-3|once|TRBJ1-5|NA
CATSDSRNSNQPQHF
TGTGCCACCTCGGACAGTAGAAATAGCAATCAGCCCCAGCATTTT
>TRBV6-5|NA|TRBJ2-7|TRBD1
CASSRDSFNEQYF
TGTGCCAGCAGCCGGGACAGTTTTAACGAGCAGTACTTC
>TRBV28|NA|TRBJ1-1|NA
CASSTGGTEAFF
TGTGCCAGCAGTACTGGGGGCACTGAAGCTTTCTTT
>TRBV28|NA|TRBJ2-1|TRBD2
CASTSAGAPSSYNEQFF
TGTGCCAGCACCTCAGCGGGGGCCCCGAGCTCCTACAATGAGCAGTTCTTC
>TRBV18|few|TRBJ1-2|NA
CASSGTNLLGYTF
TGTGCCAGCTCAGGGACAAACTTGTTAGGCTACACCTTC
>TRBV7-8|NA|TRBJ1-2|TRBD1
CASSRRDRSYGYTF
TGTGCCAGCAGCCGCCGGGACAGGTCCTATGGCTACACCTTC
>TRBV6-1|NA|TRBJ2-7|NA
CASKEGDEQYF
TGTGCCAGCAAGGAAGGGGACGAGCAGTACTTC
>TRBV11-3|NA|TRBJ2-1|NA
CASSLDSNEQFF
TGTGCCAGCAGCTTGGACAGCAATGAGCAGTTCTTC
>TRBV5-4|few|TRBJ1-1|NA
CASSLDSVSTEAFF
TGTGCCAGCAGCTTGGACAGTGTTTCCACTGAAGCTTTCTTT
>TRBV6-1|NA|TRBJ2-2|TRBD1
CASSERGQGLGELFF
TGTGCCAGCAGTGAGAGGGGACAGGGCCTCGGGGAGCTGTTTTTT
>TRBV5-1|NA|TRBJ1-1|NA
CASSPRQQNLNTEAFF
TGCGCCAGCAGCCCACGACAGCAAAACTTGAACACTGAAGCTTTCTTT
>TRBV2|NA|TRBJ2-1|TRBD1
CASIKEGAEQFF
TGTGCCAGCATAAAAGAGGGGGCGGAGCAGTTCTTC
>TRBV19|NA|TRBJ2-7|NA
CASSDTSAGRFYERYF
TGTGCCAGTAGTGATACTTCGGCGGGAAGGTTCTACGAGCGGTACTTC
>TRBV19|once|TRBJ1-1|NA
CASRSGEVRKAFF
TGTGCCAGTAGGTCGGGGGAGGTGCGGAAAGCTTTCTTT
>TRBV2|NA|TRBJ2-1|TRBD2
CASSSTGGTYNEQFF
TGTGCCAGCAGTTCTACGGGGGGGACCTACAATGAGCAGTTCTTC
>TRBV19|NA|TRBJ2-2|TRBD1
CASSRSRGGAAGELFF
TGTGCCAGTAGTAGAAGCCGAGGGGGCGCCGCCGGGGAGCTGTTTTTT
>TRBV7-9|NA|TRBJ2-7|TRBD1
CASSTPAGTAFYEQYF
TGTGCCAGCAGCACACCGGCCGGGACAGCGTTCTACGAGCAGTACTTC
>TRBV5-4|NA|TRBJ2-3|TRBD1
CASSSRTGASTDTQYF
TGTGCCAGCAGCTCCCGGACAGGGGCGAGCACAGATACGCAGTATTTT
>TRBV18|NA|TRBJ1-4|NA
CASSPEGAALGEKLFF
TGTGCCAGCTCACCTGAGGGAGCGGCACTCGGGGAAAAACTGTTTTTT
>TRBV7-9|once|TRBJ1-5|TRBD1
CASSLVGTGLYGNQPQHF
TGTGCCAGCAGTCTAGTAGGGACAGGGTTGTATGGCAATCAGCCCCAGCATTTT